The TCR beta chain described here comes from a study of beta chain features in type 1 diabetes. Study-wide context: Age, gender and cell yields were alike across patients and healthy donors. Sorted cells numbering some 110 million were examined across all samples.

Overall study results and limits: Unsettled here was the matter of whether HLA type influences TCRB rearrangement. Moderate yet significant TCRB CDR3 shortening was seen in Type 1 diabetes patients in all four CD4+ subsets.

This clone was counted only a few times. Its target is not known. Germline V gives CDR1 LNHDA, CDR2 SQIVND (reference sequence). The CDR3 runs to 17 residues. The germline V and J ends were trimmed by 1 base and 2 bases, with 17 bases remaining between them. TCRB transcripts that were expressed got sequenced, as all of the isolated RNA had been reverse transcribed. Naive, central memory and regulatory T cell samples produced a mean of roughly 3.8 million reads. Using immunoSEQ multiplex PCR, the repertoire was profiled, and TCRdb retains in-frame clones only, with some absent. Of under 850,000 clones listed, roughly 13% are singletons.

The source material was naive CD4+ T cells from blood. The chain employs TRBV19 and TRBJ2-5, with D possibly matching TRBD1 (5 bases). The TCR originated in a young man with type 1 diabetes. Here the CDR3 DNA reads TGTGCCAGTAGTATAGGGGGCTCGGCCGCGACACAAGAGACCCAGTACTTC. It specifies CASSIGGSAATQETQYF.